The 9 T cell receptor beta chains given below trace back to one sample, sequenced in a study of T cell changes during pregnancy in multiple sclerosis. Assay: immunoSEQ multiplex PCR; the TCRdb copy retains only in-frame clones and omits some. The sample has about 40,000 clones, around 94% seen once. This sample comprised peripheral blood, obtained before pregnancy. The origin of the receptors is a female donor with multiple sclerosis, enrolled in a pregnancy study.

The CDR3 reads CASSEYRDGGELFF. In nucleotides, the CDR3 is TGTGCCAGCAGTGAATACAGGGATGGCGGGGAGCTGTTTTTT. This sequence joins TRBV6-1 and TRBJ2-2; possibly TRBD1 for D (6 bases). The germline V and J ends were trimmed by 2 bases and 7 bases, with 11 bases remaining between them. Germline V gene lookup returns CDR1 MNHNS and CDR2 SASEGT. This CDR3 has 14 residues.

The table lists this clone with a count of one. DNA for the CDR3: TGTGCCAGCACGGCGGGTGGGGAGCTGTTTTTT. It specifies CASTAGGELFF. The rearrangement uses TRBV6-5 and TRBJ2-2; D may be TRBD2 (5 bases). Germline CDR1 reads MNHEY; CDR2 reads SVGAGI. Trimming took off 7 bases at V and 8 bases at J, with 8 bases between the two ends. CDR3 length: 11 residues.

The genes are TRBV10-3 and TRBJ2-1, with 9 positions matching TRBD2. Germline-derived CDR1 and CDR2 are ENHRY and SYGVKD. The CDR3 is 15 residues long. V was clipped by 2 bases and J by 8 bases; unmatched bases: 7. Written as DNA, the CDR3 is TGTGCCATCAGTGAGCCCCGGACTAGCGACGATGAGCAGTTCTTC. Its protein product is CAISEPRTSDDEQFF.

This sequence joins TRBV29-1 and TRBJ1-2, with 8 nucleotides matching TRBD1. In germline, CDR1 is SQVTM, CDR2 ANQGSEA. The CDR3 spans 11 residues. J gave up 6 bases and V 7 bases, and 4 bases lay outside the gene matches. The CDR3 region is CSAGGLNGYTF. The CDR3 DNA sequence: TGCAGCGCAGGGGGCCTTAATGGCTACACCTTC.

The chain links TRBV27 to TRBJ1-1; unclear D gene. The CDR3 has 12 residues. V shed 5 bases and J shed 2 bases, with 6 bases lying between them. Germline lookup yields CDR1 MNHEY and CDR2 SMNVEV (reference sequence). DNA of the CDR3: TGTGCCAGCAGTCATCTAAACACTGAAGCTTTCTTT. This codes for CASSHLNTEAFF.

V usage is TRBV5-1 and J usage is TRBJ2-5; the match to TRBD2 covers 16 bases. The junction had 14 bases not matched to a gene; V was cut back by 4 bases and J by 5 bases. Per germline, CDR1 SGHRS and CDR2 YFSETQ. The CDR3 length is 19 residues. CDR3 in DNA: TGCGCCAGCAGCCCGGGACTAGCGGGAGGGCCAGCCGTGCCGGAGACCCAGTACTTC. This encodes CASSPGLAGGPAVPETQYF. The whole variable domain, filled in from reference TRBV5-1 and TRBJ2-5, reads KAGVTQTPRYLIKTRGQQVTLSCSPISGHRSVSWYQQTPGQGLQFLFEYFSETQRNKGNFPGRFSGRQFSNSRSEMNVSTLELGDSALYLCASSPGLAGGPAVPETQYFGPGTRLLVL.

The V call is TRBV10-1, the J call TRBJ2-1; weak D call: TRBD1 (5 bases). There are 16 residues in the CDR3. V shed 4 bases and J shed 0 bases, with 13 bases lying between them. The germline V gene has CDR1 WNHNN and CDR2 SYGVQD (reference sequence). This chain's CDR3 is CASSADTLSSYNEQFF. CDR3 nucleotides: TGCGCCAGCAGTGCGGACACCCTGAGCTCCTACAATGAGCAGTTCTTC.

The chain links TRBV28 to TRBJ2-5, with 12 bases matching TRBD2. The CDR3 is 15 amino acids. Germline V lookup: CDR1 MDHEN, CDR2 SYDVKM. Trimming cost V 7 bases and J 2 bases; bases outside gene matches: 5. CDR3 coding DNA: TGTGCCAGCATTCTAGCGGGAGGGGGGCAAGAGACCCAGTACTTC. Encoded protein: CASILAGGGQETQYF.

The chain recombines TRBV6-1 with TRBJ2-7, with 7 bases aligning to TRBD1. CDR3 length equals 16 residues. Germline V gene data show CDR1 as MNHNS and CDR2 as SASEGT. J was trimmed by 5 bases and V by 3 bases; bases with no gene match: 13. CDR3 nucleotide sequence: TGTGCCAGCAGTGAGAGATTCACAGGGGAAGTCGACGAGCAGTACTTC. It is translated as CASSERFTGEVDEQYF.